This T cell receptor beta chain was documented in a study of T cells in Graves' hyperthyroidism and ophthalmopathy. Points from the study as a whole: Model-based prediction identified ophthalmopathy a median about 7 months prior to its onset.

The germline gives CDR1 MNHEY, CDR2 SVGEGT. This CDR3 contains 14 residues. Trimming at V came to 6 bases and at J to 3 bases, leaving 6 bases not matched to a gene. Amplified TCR beta CDR3 regions came from RNA transcripts. TCR CDR3 regions were first amplified by RT-PCR with HTBI primers. TCRdb recomputed calls from the multiplex PCR reads with MiXCR, one row per CDR3 protein. The sample shows over 350,000 distinct CDR3 sequences, over 13% of them seen only once. There are many counts of this clonotype. Antigen unknown. Input material: blood. This TCR was sampled from a middle-aged man with Graves' ophthalmopathy. The chain uses TRBV6-2 or TRBV6-3 and TRBJ2-7; 9 nucleotides align to TRBD2. The DNA of the CDR3 is TGTGCCAGCAGAGAAGCGGGAGGATACTACGAGCAGTACTTC. It yields the protein CASREAGGYYEQYF.